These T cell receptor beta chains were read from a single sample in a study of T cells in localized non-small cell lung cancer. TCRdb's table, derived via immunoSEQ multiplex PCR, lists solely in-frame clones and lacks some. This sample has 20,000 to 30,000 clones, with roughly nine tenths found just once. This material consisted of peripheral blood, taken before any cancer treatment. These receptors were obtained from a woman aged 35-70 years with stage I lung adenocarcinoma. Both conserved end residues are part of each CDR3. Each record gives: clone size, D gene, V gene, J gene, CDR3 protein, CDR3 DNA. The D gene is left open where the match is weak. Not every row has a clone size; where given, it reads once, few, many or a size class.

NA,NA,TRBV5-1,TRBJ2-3,CASSWGGVGNTQYF,TGCGCCAGCAGCTGGGGCGGGGTGGGAAATACGCAGTATTTT
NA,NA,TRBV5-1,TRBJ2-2,CASSPQGDGELFF,TGCGCCAGCAGCCCTCAGGGAGACGGGGAGCTGTTTTTT
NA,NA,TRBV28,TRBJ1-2,CASTEGYGYTF,TGTGCCAGCACGGAGGGCTATGGCTACACCTTC
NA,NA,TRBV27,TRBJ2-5,CASSLWATGVPETQYF,TGTGCCAGCAGTTTATGGGCGACCGGGGTCCCAGAGACCCAGTACTTC
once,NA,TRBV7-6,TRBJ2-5,CASSPSQGGETQYF,TGTGCCAGCAGTCCCAGCCAGGGTGGAGAGACCCAGTACTTC
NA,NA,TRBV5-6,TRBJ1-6,CASIRGVPYNSPLHF,TGTGCCAGCATCCGGGGGGTGCCCTATAATTCACCCCTCCACTTT
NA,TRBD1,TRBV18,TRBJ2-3,CASSPRRDRVEDTQYF,TGTGCCAGCTCACCACGACGAGACAGGGTAGAAGATACGCAGTATTTT
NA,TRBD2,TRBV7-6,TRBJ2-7,CASSSGRTNTYEQYF,TGTGCCAGCAGCTCCGGGAGGACGAACACCTACGAGCAGTACTTC
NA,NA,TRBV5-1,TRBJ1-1,CASSFGEHQNTEAFF,TGCGCCAGCAGCTTCGGAGAGCACCAGAACACTGAAGCTTTCTTT
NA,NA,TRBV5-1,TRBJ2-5,CASSLYNRETQYF,TGCGCCAGCAGCTTATACAATCGAGAGACCCAGTACTTC
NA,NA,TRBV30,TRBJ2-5,CAWSVCGPETQYF,TGTGCCTGGAGTGTCTGCGGCCCAGAGACCCAGTACTTC
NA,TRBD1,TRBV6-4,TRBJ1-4,CASSVYLGRGLSNEKLFF,TGTGCCAGCAGTGTCTATCTAGGCAGGGGGCTTTCTAATGAAAAACTGTTTTTT
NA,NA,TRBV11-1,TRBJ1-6,CASSSRRTGSPLHF,TGTGCCAGCAGCAGCAGACGGACCGGCTCACCCCTCCACTTT
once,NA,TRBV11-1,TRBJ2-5,CASSLSRTEQETQYF,TGTGCCAGCAGCTTATCGAGGACCGAGCAAGAGACCCAGTACTTC
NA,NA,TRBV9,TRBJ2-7,CASSASVGSYEQYF,TGTGCCAGCAGCGCTAGCGTGGGGTCCTACGAGCAGTACTTC
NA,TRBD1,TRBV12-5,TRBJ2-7,CASGLTTGTGGEQYF,TGTGCTAGTGGTTTGACAACCGGGACAGGGGGCGAGCAGTACTTC
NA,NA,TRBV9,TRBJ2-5,CASSVRNGGVGETQYF,TGTGCCAGCAGCGTACGGAACGGGGGTGTCGGAGAGACCCAGTACTTC
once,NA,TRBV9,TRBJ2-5,CASSISGGGVLYF,TGTGCCAGCAGCATTTCTGGGGGAGGAGTGTTGTACTTC
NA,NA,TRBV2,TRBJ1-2,CASSPFGVGTYGYTF,TGTGCCAGCAGCCCCTTCGGGGTGGGGACCTATGGCTACACCTTC
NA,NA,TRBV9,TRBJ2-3,CASTLGGNTDTQYF,TGTGCCAGCACCCTCGGCGGTAACACAGATACGCAGTATTTT
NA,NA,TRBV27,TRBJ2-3,CASGTGYGDTQYF,TGTGCCAGCGGAACAGGGTACGGAGATACGCAGTATTTT
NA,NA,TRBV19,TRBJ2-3,CASSSSEADTQYF,TGTGCCAGTAGTTCTTCGGAGGCCGATACGCAGTATTTT
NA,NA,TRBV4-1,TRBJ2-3,CASSQSSAPDTQYF,TGCGCCAGCAGCCAATCTAGCGCGCCGGATACGCAGTATTTT
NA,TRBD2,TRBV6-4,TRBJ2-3,CASSAGTSGADTQYF,TGTGCCAGCAGTGCCGGGACTAGCGGGGCAGATACGCAGTATTTT
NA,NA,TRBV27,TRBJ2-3,CASSDREGDTQYF,TGTGCCAGCTCGGACAGGGAGGGAGATACGCAGTATTTT
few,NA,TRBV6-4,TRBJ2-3,CASSEGVEADTQYF,TGTGCCAGCAGTGAGGGTGTAGAAGCAGATACGCAGTATTTT
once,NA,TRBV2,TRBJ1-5,CASSEIRGEPQHF,TGTGCCAGCAGTGAAATCCGGGGTGAGCCCCAGCATTTT
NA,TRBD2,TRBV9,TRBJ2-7,CASSPGTSGPYEQYF,TGTGCCAGCAGCCCCGGGACTAGCGGACCCTACGAGCAGTACTTC
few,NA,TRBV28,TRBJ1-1,CASTEQNLEAFF,TGTGCCAGCACCGAACAGAACCTCGAAGCTTTCTTT
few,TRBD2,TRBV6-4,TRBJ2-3,CASSTSGESDTQYF,TGTGCCAGCAGTACTAGCGGGGAGTCAGATACGCAGTATTTT
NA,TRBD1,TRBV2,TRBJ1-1,CASRPQGVMNTEAFF,TGTGCCAGCAGGCCCCAGGGGGTCATGAACACTGAAGCTTTCTTT
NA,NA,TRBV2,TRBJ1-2,CASSDRRARILTNYGYTF,TGTGCCAGCAGCGACAGGAGGGCCCGAATACTAACTAACTATGGCTACACCTTC
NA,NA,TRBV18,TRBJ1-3,CASSSDRGSGNTIYF,TGTGCCAGCTCATCTGACAGAGGATCTGGAAACACCATATATTTT
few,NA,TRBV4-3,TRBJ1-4,CASSQSNYPTNEKLFF,TGCGCCAGCAGCCAATCTAATTACCCAACTAATGAAAAACTGTTTTTT
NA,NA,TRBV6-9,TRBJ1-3,CASSYSSGSGNTIYF,TGTGCCAGCAGTTACTCAAGCGGGTCTGGAAACACCATATATTTT
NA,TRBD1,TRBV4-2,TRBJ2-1,CASSRDRGPYNEQFF,TGTGCCAGCAGCCGGGACAGGGGGCCCTACAATGAGCAGTTCTTC
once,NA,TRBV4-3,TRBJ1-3,CASSQETGSGNTIYF,TGCGCCAGCAGCCAAGAAACAGGGTCTGGAAACACCATATATTTT
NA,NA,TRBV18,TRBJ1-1,CASSPLIDGGTEAFF,TGTGCCAGCTCACCTTTGATAGATGGGGGCACTGAAGCTTTCTTT
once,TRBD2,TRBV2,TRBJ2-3,CASSLASGGPWYTQYF,TGTGCCAGCAGTCTGGCTAGCGGGGGGCCGTGGTATACGCAGTATTTT
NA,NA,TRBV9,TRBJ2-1,CASSVEGQSYNEQFF,TGTGCCAGCAGCGTAGAAGGACAGTCCTACAATGAGCAGTTCTTC
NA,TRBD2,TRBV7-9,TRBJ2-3,CAISLGGRTDTQYF,TGTGCCATCTCCTTGGGGGGGAGAACAGATACGCAGTATTTT
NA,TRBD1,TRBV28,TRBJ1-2,CASSTGHYGYTF,TGTGCCAGCTCGACAGGGCACTATGGCTACACCTTC
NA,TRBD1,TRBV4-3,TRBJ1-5,CASSQAGGADQPQHF,TGCGCCAGCAGCCAAGCAGGGGGCGCAGACCAGCCCCAGCATTTT
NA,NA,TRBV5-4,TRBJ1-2,CASSWGGMGANYGYTF,TGTGCCAGCAGCTGGGGGGGGATGGGAGCTAACTATGGCTACACCTTC
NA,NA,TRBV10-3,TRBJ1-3,CAISESIFGSGNTIYF,TGTGCCATCAGTGAGTCGATTTTCGGCTCTGGAAACACCATATATTTT